This is a list of T cell receptor beta chains from one sample in a study of monozygotic twins with inflammatory bowel disease. Using the 5' RACE reads, TCRdb records one entry per CDR3 protein without DNA. This table holds 93,000 or so distinct CDR3 sequences. Material: blood. The receptor set was obtained from a human donor with ulcerative colitis or Crohn's disease, or a healthy co-twin of an affected twin (not recorded which). Both conserved end residues are part of each CDR3.

J gene,V gene,CDR3 protein
TRBJ2-2,TRBV10-3,CAIRTGLDPNTGELFF
TRBJ2-7,TRBV10-3,CAISGLTGNEQYF
TRBJ2-1,TRBV24-1,CATSDFRANNEQFF
TRBJ1-1,TRBV12-3/TRBV12-4,CASRWGGTEAFF
TRBJ2-2,TRBV20-1,CSARLGTSGGASTGELFF
TRBJ1-4,TRBV5-1,CASSLATGLNEKLFF
TRBJ2-1,TRBV20-1,CSAAVGRNNEQFF
TRBJ2-2,TRBV5-6,CASRPGAGVNTGELFF
TRBJ1-5,TRBV19,CASTQGWGARNQPQHF
TRBJ1-5,TRBV20-1,CSASNRGGNQPQHF
TRBJ1-1,TRBV20-1,CSTDRVNTEAFF